This T cell receptor beta chain is drawn from a study of regulatory T cells in long-lasting Graves disease. TCR beta libraries were built with iRepertoire HTBI primers and Arm-PCR of CDR3 regions. How the authors handled the data: The samples included 60 to 65 TRBV and over 13 TRBJ segments. TCRdb itself ran the multiplex PCR reads through MiXCR, one entry per CDR3 protein. The V and J calls reflect TCRdb's pipeline rather than the authors' work. In the table there are roughly 430,000 distinct CDR3 sequences, roughly a fifth of which are singletons. Time point in this sample: persistent/refractory GD, antithyroid drugs over 5 years with positive TRAb. Scientists built the TCR library using RNA that was extracted from PBMCs. CDR3 length: 13 amino acids. CDR1 is MDHEN, CDR2 SYDVKM, per germline. Between the trimmed V and J ends, which lost 10 bases and 8 bases, there was a span of 15 bases. A few counts support this clonotype.

The source material was peripheral blood mononuclear cells (PBMCs), sampled when the disease was refractory, from a patient treated with antithyroid drugs. This sequence originates from a female donor with Graves disease. This chain links TRBV28 with TRBJ1-6; D gene ambiguous. The CDR3 is CATTGVWYSPLHF. Written as DNA, the CDR3 is TGTGCCACTACCGGAGTATGGTATTCACCCCTCCACTTT.